This entry describes one T cell receptor beta chain. The entry originates in a study of cytomegalovirus exposure and HLA in healthy donors. PCR employed 60 Vbeta and 13 Jbeta primers. The assay was immunoSEQ multiplex PCR, and TCRdb's table has in-frame clones only and misses some. The data show roughly 120,000 clones, and the top ten clones hold roughly 2%. In germline, CDR1 is SGDLS, CDR2 YYNGEE. The CDR3 is made up of 15 amino acids. The chain uses TRBV9 and TRBJ1-3, with D hard to call. The TCR comes from a man aged 35 to 55 in good health and CMV-seronegative. Input material: PBMCs. In DNA, the CDR3 is TGTGCAAGCGGAAATGCGGGGATAGCTGGAAACACCATATATTTT. Protein sequence: CASGNAGIAGNTIYF.